These T cell receptor beta chains were read from a single sample in a study of Graves' ophthalmopathy and Graves' hyperthyroidism. One entry per CDR3 protein results from TCRdb running MiXCR on the multiplex PCR reads. This sample yields 150,000 or so distinct CDR3 sequences, of which about two fifths are seen a single time; less than 9.5% belongs to the top ten. Material: peripheral blood. All receptors come from a man aged 30-40 years with Graves' ophthalmopathy. CDR3s include the opening cysteine and the closing phenylalanine or tryptophan. D genes are given only for firm matches. Clone size is stated in some rows and not others, as once, few, many or a class when expanded.

d_call j_call clone_size v_call cdr3_aa cdr3_nt
TRBD1 TRBJ1-1 NA TRBV6-1 CASRGDSSALNTEAFF TGTGCCAGCAGGGGGGACAGTTCAGCGTTGAACACTGAAGCTTTCTTT
TRBD1 TRBJ1-3 many TRBV12-3/TRBV12-4 CASSLPGQGAFSGNTIYF TGTGCCAGCAGTCTCCCGGGACAGGGAGCATTCTCTGGAAACACCATATATTTT
TRBD1 TRBJ2-7 many TRBV4-3 CASSQEGQDYEQYF TGCGCCAGCAGCCAAGAGGGACAGGACTACGAGCAGTACTTC
NA TRBJ1-1 NA TRBV6-1 CASSVPGHREAFF TGTGCCAGCAGCGTCCCGGGACACCGGGAAGCTTTCTTT
NA TRBJ2-6 few TRBV15 CATSTSRRTGANVLTF TGTGCCACCAGCACCTCACGTCGGACTGGGGCCAACGTCCTGACTTTC
NA TRBJ1-2 many TRBV28 CASSRQGDYTF TGTGCCAGCTCAAGGCAGGGAGACTACACCTTC
NA TRBJ1-1 NA TRBV4-1 CASSQAYENTEAFF TGCGCCAGCAGCCAAGCGTACGAGAACACTGAAGCTTTCTTT
TRBD1 TRBJ1-2 few TRBV12-3/TRBV12-4 CASSPRDRPTNYGYTF TGTGCCAGCAGTCCCCGGGACAGGCCGACGAACTATGGCTACACCTTC
NA TRBJ2-5 many TRBV7-2 CASSLRVQETQYF TGTGCCAGCAGCTTACGGGTACAAGAGACCCAGTACTTC
TRBD2 TRBJ2-7 many TRBV5-1 CASSLAGRELDRYF TGCGCCAGCAGCTTGGCCGGGCGGGAGTTAGATCGGTACTTC
NA TRBJ2-7 many TRBV29-1 CSVEDPVNYEQYF TGCAGCGTTGAAGATCCTGTTAACTACGAGCAGTACTTC
NA TRBJ2-7 many TRBV18 CASSPPEGLHYEQYF TGTGCCAGCTCACCACCGGAGGGGTTACACTACGAGCAGTACTTC
NA TRBJ2-5 once TRBV20-1 CSASPGTGVKETQYF TGCAGTGCTAGCCCCGGGACTGGGGTTAAGGAGACCCAGTACTTC
TRBD1 TRBJ1-5 NA TRBV6-7 CASSYLLRTGSLHQPQHF TGTGCCAGCAGTTACCTATTAAGGACAGGGTCTTTGCATCAGCCCCAGCATTTT
TRBD2 TRBJ2-5 NA TRBV28 CASSGELAGDQETQYF TGTGCCAGCAGTGGGGAACTAGCGGGTGACCAAGAGACCCAGTACTTC
TRBD1 TRBJ2-5 many TRBV11-3 CASSSRTGNLRETQYF TGTGCCAGCAGCTCCCGGACAGGGAACCTCCGGGAGACCCAGTACTTC
TRBD1 TRBJ1-5 many TRBV28 CASSRRGPEEPQHF TGTGCCAGCAGTCGCAGGGGGCCGGAAGAGCCCCAGCATTTT
TRBD1 TRBJ2-7 many TRBV7-2 CASTGQGASYEQYF TGTGCCAGCACCGGGCAGGGGGCTTCCTACGAGCAGTACTTC
TRBD2 TRBJ2-7 many TRBV12-3/TRBV12-4 CASTLAGGIYEQYF TGTGCCAGCACCCTAGCGGGTGGTATATACGAGCAGTACTTC
NA TRBJ2-2 many TRBV11-3 CASSSGWTETEELFF TGTGCCAGCAGCTCCGGTTGGACGGAAACCGAGGAGCTGTTTTTT
TRBD1 TRBJ2-7 NA TRBV28 CASSSNRDSRFSYEQYF TGTGCCAGCAGTTCTAACCGGGACAGTAGGTTTTCCTACGAGCAGTACTTC
NA TRBJ1-1 NA TRBV24-1 CATSDLPQATEAFF TGTGCCACCAGTGACCTACCCCAGGCGACTGAAGCTTTCTTT
NA TRBJ2-7 many TRBV2 CASSPVGYQYEQYF TGTGCCAGCAGCCCTGTCGGATACCAGTACGAGCAGTACTTC
TRBD1 TRBJ1-1 NA TRBV28 CASSRLDRGRIEAFF TGTGCCAGCAGTCGACTAGACAGGGGGCGGATTGAAGCTTTCTTT